This T cell receptor (beta chain) was sequenced for a study of cytomegalovirus exposure and HLA in healthy donors. General study points: Reports state that TCR beta sequences accurately predicted most subjects' HLA-A and HLA-B alleles.

For this clone: The antigen is unknown.

PCR employed 60 Vbeta and 13 Jbeta primers. Clones were read by immunoSEQ multiplex PCR, and TCRdb kept only the in-frame ones, dropping some. The table records 95,000 to 100,000 clones, 75% of them present only once. The TCR originated in a man in his forties or fifties in good health and CMV-seronegative. The sequencing input was PBMCs.

The CDR3 DNA reads as TGCGCCAGCAGCCAAGACAGGACAGTTAGTCAGCCCCAGCATTTT. Protein sequence: CASSQDRTVSQPQHF. The V gene is TRBV4-3, the J gene TRBJ1-5; D is possibly TRBD1 (6 bases). This CDR3 contains 15 residues. Trimming removed 0 bases from V and 6 bases from J, with 12 bases in between. From germline, CDR1 is LGHNA and CDR2 YSLEER.